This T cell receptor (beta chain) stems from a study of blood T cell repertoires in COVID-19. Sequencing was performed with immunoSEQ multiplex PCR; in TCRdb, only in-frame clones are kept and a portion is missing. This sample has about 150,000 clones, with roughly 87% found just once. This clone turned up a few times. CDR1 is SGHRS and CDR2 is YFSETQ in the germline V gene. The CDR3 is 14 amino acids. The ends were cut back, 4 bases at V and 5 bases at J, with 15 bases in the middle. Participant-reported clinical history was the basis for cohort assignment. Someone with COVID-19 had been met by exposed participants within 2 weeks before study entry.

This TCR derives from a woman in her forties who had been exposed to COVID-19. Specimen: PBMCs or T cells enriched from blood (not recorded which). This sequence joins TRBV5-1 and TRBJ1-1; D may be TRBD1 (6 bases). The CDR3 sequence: CASSRSSGETEAFF. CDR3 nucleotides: TGCGCCAGCAGCAGGAGCTCAGGGGAAACTGAAGCTTTCTTT.